These 30 T cell receptor beta chains came from one sample sequenced in a study of human T cells and chemical hapten exposure. MiXCR, applied by TCRdb to the RACE reads, yields one record per CDR3 protein. The top ten clones hold around 8.8% of a sample with about 350,000 distinct CDR3 sequences, about 5.4% of them seen once. Specified time point: pre-sensitization, week 0. This sample's treatment: therapeutic diphenylcyclopropenone sensitization with weekly scalp DPC. Sample: whole blood, taken in connection with sensitization to the hapten diphenylcyclopropenone (DPC). These TCRs come from a woman under 30 with alopecia areata. Some clones in this sample may be carry-over from other donors' samples.

The CDR3 loop is CASSQGSTGTDYGYTF. Here the CDR3 DNA reads TGTGCCAGCAGCCAAGGGTCGACAGGGACGGACTATGGCTACACCTTC. This chain connects TRBV4-2 to TRBJ1-2; 7 bases map to TRBD1. V was pared by 1 base and J by 3 bases, with 8 bases of the junction left unmatched. CDR3 length equals 16 residues. Germline V gives CDR1 LGHNA, CDR2 YNFKEQ.

The CDR3 sequence is CASSPKRGSYEQYF. In DNA form, the CDR3 reads TGTGCCAGTAGTCCCAAGCGGGGCTCCTACGAGCAGTACTTC. This chain uses TRBV19 with TRBJ2-7; 7 nucleotides match TRBD2. Germline CDR1 and CDR2: LNHDA and SQIVND (reference sequence). The V gene end was trimmed by 5 bases and the J gene end by 0 bases; junction bases not matched to a gene: 4. This CDR3 is 14 amino acids long.

This clonotype was found many times. The chain joins TRBV10-3 to TRBJ1-5; D is unclear. The ends were cut back, 4 bases at V and 7 bases at J, with 14 bases in the middle. CDR1 is ENHRY and CDR2 is SYGVKD in the germline V gene. This CDR3 comprises 14 residues. Here the CDR3 reads CAISGDVGLQPQHF. CDR3 DNA sequence: TGTGCCATCAGTGGGGATGTTGGACTCCAGCCCCAGCATTTT.

This clonotype was recorded many times. A junction boundary mismatches the germline segment, possibly from a read error. The chain has TRBV7-3 and TRBJ1-1, with TRBD1 as a possible D gene (5 bases). CDR3 length: 16 residues. Germline V gene sequence: CDR1 SGHTA, CDR2 FQGTGA. This CDR3 is CASSLVGREVGTEAFF. The CDR3 DNA reads TGTGCCAGCAGCTTAGTCGGCAGGGAAGTGGGGACTGAAGCCTTCTTT.

This clonotype was counted between two and nine times. CDR3 nucleotides: TGTGCCAGCAGCTTAGAAATCGGGGTCTACGAGCAGTACTTC. Its protein is CASSLEIGVYEQYF. The chain links TRBV7-2 to TRBJ2-7, with D possibly being TRBD2 (5 bases). Deletions cut 1 base from V and 3 bases from J, with 10 bases between. The germline CDR1 and CDR2 sequences are SGHTA and FQGNSA. The CDR3 covers 14 residues.

The rearrangement uses TRBV25-1 and TRBJ1-6; 8 bases fit TRBD1. With V trimmed by 2 bases and J by 6 bases, 21 bases remained unmatched. Looked up from germline, CDR1 is MGHDK and CDR2 is SYGVNS. CDR3 length: 21 residues. The CDR3 DNA reads as TGTGCCAGCAGTGAAACCCCGGGACAGGCCGGAGGATATGGGGTTAATTCACCCCTCCACTTT. Translation gives CASSETPGQAGGYGVNSPLHF.

This clonotype came up many times. This chain joins TRBV7-3 and TRBJ2-3, with TRBD1 matching over 7 bases. Losses at the gene ends were 5 bases for V and 0 bases for J; bases not matched to a gene: 8. The CDR3 totals 16 residues. Germline V lookup: CDR1 SGHTA, CDR2 FQGTGA. In DNA, the CDR3 is TGTGCCAGCAGCACCGGGACAGTAACTAGCACAGATACGCAGTATTTT. This translates into CASSTGTVTSTDTQYF.

At least ten counts were recorded for this clonotype. The chain links TRBV21-1 to TRBJ1-4; TRBD1 is the table's D call, not checked against the DNA. TRBV21-1 is labeled a pseudogene. There are 13 residues in the CDR3. The CDR3 DNA follows: TGTGCCAGCAGCATCGGTGGACAGGAAAAACTGTTTTTT. It is translated as CASSIGGQEKLFF.

This clonotype appeared many times. The chain is built from TRBV10-3 and TRBJ1-2; TRBD1 aligns across 9 bases. The ends lost 3 bases at V and 6 bases at J; junction bases unmatched: 5. The CDR3 is 14 residues long. Looked up from germline, CDR1 is ENHRY and CDR2 is SYGVKD. The CDR3 reads CAISEWTGEDGYTF. DNA of the CDR3: TGTGCCATCAGTGAATGGACAGGGGAGGATGGCTACACCTTC.

This clonotype appeared many times. The chain links TRBV29-1 to TRBJ2-3, with D possibly being TRBD2 (7 bases). Germline CDR1 SQVTM, CDR2 ANQGSEA. The ends were cut back, 8 bases at V and 3 bases at J, with 15 bases in the middle. This CDR3 has 13 residues. CDR3 sequence (DNA): TGCAGCTACGGGGGGCAAGGTACAGATACGCAGTATTTT. This encodes CSYGGQGTDTQYF.

Ten or more counts support this clonotype. CDR3 amino acids: CASSARGGETQYF. CDR3 DNA sequence: TGTGCCAGCAGTGCTCGGGGCGGAGAGACCCAGTACTTC. The rearrangement links TRBV2 to TRBJ2-5; D is perhaps TRBD1 or TRBD2 (5 bases each). This CDR3 region has 13 residues. V dropped 4 bases and J dropped 4 bases, with 10 bases sitting between them. CDR1 is SNHLY and CDR2 is FYNNEI in the germline V gene.

This clonotype was seen only a few times. V is TRBV12-3 or TRBV12-4 and J is TRBJ2-7; 13 bases match TRBD2. The CDR3 loop spans 15 amino acids. The V segment lost 6 bases and the J segment 7 bases; nucleotides outside the gene matches: 9. The CDR3 DNA sequence: TGTGCCAGCAGAGAGGGGACTAGCGGGGTCCGGGAGCAGTACTTC. Encoded protein: CASREGTSGVREQYF.

This clonotype was seen more than once but under ten times. The chain recombines TRBV7-9 with TRBJ2-1; D uncertain. The CDR3 has 15 amino acids. Germline V gene data show CDR1 as SEHNR and CDR2 as FQNEAQ (reference sequence). Trimming left V 1 base short and J 2 bases short, with 9 bases between. This chain's CDR3 is CASSLGLEPYNEQFF. In DNA form, the CDR3 reads TGTGCCAGCAGCTTAGGTTTAGAACCCTACAATGAGCAGTTCTTC. Variable domain in full (rest from reference TRBV7-9 and TRBJ2-1): DTGVSQNPRHKITKRGQNVTFRCDPISEHNRLYWYRQTLGQGPEFLTYFQNEAQLEKSRLLSDRFSAERPKGSFSTLEIQRTEQGDSAMYLCASSLGLEPYNEQFFGPGTRLTVL.

This clonotype was picked up many times. The rearrangement joins TRBV27 to TRBJ1-4; TRBD1 agrees at 8 bases. This CDR3 has 15 amino acids. The trim removed 6 bases at V and 7 bases at J, leaving 10 bases unmatched. Germline V gene lookup returns CDR1 MNHEY and CDR2 SMNVEV (reference sequence). This chain's CDR3 is CASSRTGRGGEKLFF. For the CDR3, the DNA is TGTGCCAGCAGCCGGACAGGGCGGGGTGGTGAAAAACTGTTTTTT.

Ten or more counts support this clonotype. The chain links TRBV7-8 to TRBJ2-7; no firm D call. Trimming removed 1 base at V and 0 bases at J, with 16 bases between. The CDR3 runs 17 residues. CDR1 and CDR2 from the germline V gene are SGHVS and FQNEAQ. CDR3 sequence (DNA): TGTGCCAGCAGCTTAGGGTCCGCAGGCGATCCCTCCTACGAGCAGTACTTC. This codes for CASSLGSAGDPSYEQYF.

This clonotype was found a few times. The J gene is TRBJ2-1, the V gene TRBV4-1; D might be TRBD1 (6 bases). Germline V lookup: CDR1 MGHRA, CDR2 YSYEKL. This CDR3 spans 18 amino acids. V shed 1 base and J shed 1 base, with 17 bases lying between them. CDR3 sequence (DNA): TGCGCCAGCAGCCAAGTCGCGCAACAGGGTCGGTCCTACAATGAGCAGTTCTTC. Amino acids: CASSQVAQQGRSYNEQFF.

This clonotype has a count of ten or more. The chain has TRBV12-3 or TRBV12-4 and TRBJ2-7; the match to TRBD2 covers 8 bases. The CDR3 consists of 15 residues. Unmatched junction bases numbered 6, after V lost 5 bases and J lost 0 bases. DNA for the CDR3: TGTGCCAGCAGTGTCGGACTAGCTAACTCCTACGAGCAGTACTTC. Translating it yields CASSVGLANSYEQYF.

V and J are TRBV18 and TRBJ1-1; D perhaps matches TRBD1 (5 bases). The CDR3 loop spans 14 amino acids. Trimming cost V 3 bases and J 1 base, with 9 bases left between them. Per the germline V gene, CDR1 is KGHSH and CDR2 is LQKENI. CDR3 sequence reads: CASSPDQGNTEAFF. The DNA of the CDR3 is TGTGCCAGCTCACCGGATCAGGGGAACACTGAAGCTTTCTTT.

This clonotype was detected a few times. The rearrangement joins TRBV10-3 to TRBJ2-7; 10 bases line up with TRBD2. Germline CDR1 ENHRY, CDR2 SYGVKD. The CDR3 totals 22 residues. The junction had 25 bases not matched to a gene; V was cut back by 2 bases and J by 3 bases. The CDR3: CAISEQLGTSVPEPSNLYEQYF. CDR3 bases: TGTGCCATCAGTGAGCAGCTTGGGACTAGCGTCCCCGAGCCTTCCAACCTCTACGAGCAGTACTTC.

This clonotype was detected only a few times. CDR3 nucleotide sequence: TGTGCCAGCAGTTACCGTCAGGAGTACGAGCAGTACTTC. Translating it yields CASSYRQEYEQYF. The chain joins TRBV6-2 or TRBV6-3 to TRBJ2-7; D uncertain. This CDR3 is built from 13 residues. V was trimmed by 2 bases and J by 4 bases, leaving 9 bases between them. CDR1 is MNHEY, CDR2 SVGEGT, per germline.

Remarks on this clonotype: This may come from a read error, since a much larger clone is one base off. The rearrangement joins TRBV2 to TRBJ1-2; no clear D gene. This CDR3 comprises 13 residues. Germline V lookup: CDR1 SNHLY, CDR2 FYNNEI. V gave up 4 bases and J gave up 4 bases, with 10 bases separating them. The CDR3 loop reads CASSGDVGYGYTF. The CDR3 bases are TGTGCCAGCAGTGGAGATGTGGGCTATGGCTACACCTTC.

This clonotype has at least ten counts. The rearrangement uses TRBV7-9 and TRBJ2-2; perhaps TRBD2 as D (5 bases). Germline CDR1 and CDR2: SEHNR and FQNEAQ (reference sequence). The V and J ends lost 5 bases and 6 bases respectively, with 19 bases between them. The CDR3 has 16 amino acids. The CDR3 DNA reads TGTGCCAGCAGCCCACCGGGCCGGGGATCGGCCGGGGAGCTGTTTTTT. This encodes CASSPPGRGSAGELFF.

This chain joins TRBV24-1 and TRBJ2-2; 9 bases map to TRBD1. CDR1 is KGHDR, CDR2 SFDVKD, per germline. V shed 9 bases, J shed 2 bases, and the junction held 6 bases outside the gene matches. The CDR3 extends over 15 amino acids. CDR3 sequence reads: CATGQGPLNTGELFF. Here the CDR3 DNA reads TGTGCCACCGGACAGGGGCCACTTAACACCGGGGAGCTGTTTTTT.

This clonotype was seen many times. The rearrangement links TRBV10-3 to TRBJ2-2; D is undetermined. V lost 4 bases and J lost 2, with 11 bases in between. The CDR3 length is 15 residues. Germline CDR1 reads ENHRY; CDR2 reads SYGVKD. The CDR3 loop is CAISAPTLNTGELFF. The CDR3 DNA is TGTGCCATCAGTGCTCCAACCCTTAACACCGGGGAGCTGTTTTTT.

This chain links TRBV6-5 with TRBJ2-3; unclear D gene. V lost 11 bases and J lost 5, with 8 bases in between. Germline assignment: CDR1 MNHEY and CDR2 SVGAGI. The CDR3 loop spans 10 amino acids. The CDR3 spells CAVGKDTQYF. CDR3 DNA sequence: TGTGCCGTGGGGAAAGATACGCAGTATTTT.

The rearrangement links TRBV5-1 to TRBJ2-7; D gene ambiguous. The V and J ends lost 4 bases and 1 base respectively, with 9 bases between them. Germline loops: CDR1 SGHRS, CDR2 YFSETQ. The CDR3 spans 13 residues. Here the CDR3 DNA reads TGCGCCAGCAGCGACGAGAATTCCTACGAGCAGTACTTC. Translated, it gives CASSDENSYEQYF.

CDR3 in amino acids: CSVEDPAGEEQYF. CDR3 bases: TGCAGCGTTGAAGACCCGGCGGGGGAAGAGCAGTACTTC. The rearrangement links TRBV29-1 to TRBJ2-7; 7 bases line up with TRBD2. CDR1 and CDR2 (germline): SQVTM, ANQGSEA. V was clipped by 0 bases and J by 7 bases; unmatched bases: 6. CDR3 length: 13 residues.

The table lists this clonotype with many counts. The V and J genes are TRBV5-4 and TRBJ1-3; no firm D call. V gave up 4 bases and J gave up 1 base, with 9 bases separating them. Looked up from germline, CDR1 is SGHNT and CDR2 is YYREEE (reference sequence). The length of the CDR3 is 14 residues. The CDR3 nucleotides are TGTGCCAGCAGCGGGGATGTTTCTGGAAACACCATATATTTT. The encoded protein is CASSGDVSGNTIYF.

This clonotype was picked up many times. The chain employs TRBV2 and TRBJ1-4; 9 bases match TRBD1. Germline CDR1 reads SNHLY; CDR2 reads FYNNEI. The V and J ends lost 3 bases and 4 bases, in that order; junction bases with no gene match: 6. CDR3 length: 16 residues. The CDR3 is CASSERQGGGNEKLFF. The CDR3 DNA reads TGTGCCAGCAGTGAGCGACAGGGGGGCGGTAATGAAAAACTGTTTTTT.

This clonotype was recorded at least ten times. The V call is TRBV5-1, the J call TRBJ2-7; possibly TRBD1 for D (6 bases). There are 14 residues in the CDR3. Per germline, CDR1 SGHRS and CDR2 YFSETQ. V lost 2 bases to trimming and J lost 4 bases, with 13 bases between them. The CDR3 DNA is TGCGCCAGCAGCTTCCTTTTACAGGGATACGAGCAGTACTTC. Translated: CASSFLLQGYEQYF.